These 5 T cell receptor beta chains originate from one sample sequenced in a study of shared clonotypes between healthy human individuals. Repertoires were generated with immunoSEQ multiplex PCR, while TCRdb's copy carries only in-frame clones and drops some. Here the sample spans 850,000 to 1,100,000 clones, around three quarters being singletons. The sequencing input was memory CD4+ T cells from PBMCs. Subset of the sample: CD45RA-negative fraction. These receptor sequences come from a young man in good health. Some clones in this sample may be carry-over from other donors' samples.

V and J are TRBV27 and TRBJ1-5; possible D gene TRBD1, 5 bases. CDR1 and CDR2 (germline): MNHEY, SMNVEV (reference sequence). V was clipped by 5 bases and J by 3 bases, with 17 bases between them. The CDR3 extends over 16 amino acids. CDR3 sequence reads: CASSPSRTGLNQPQHF. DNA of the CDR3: TGTGCCAGCAGTCCATCACGTACAGGCCTCAATCAGCCCCAGCATTTT.

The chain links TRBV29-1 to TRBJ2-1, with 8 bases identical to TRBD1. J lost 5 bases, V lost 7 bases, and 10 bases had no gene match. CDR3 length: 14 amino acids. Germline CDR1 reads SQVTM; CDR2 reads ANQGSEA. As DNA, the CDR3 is TGCAGCGGGGACAGGAGGGGTAGTAACAATGAGCAGTTCTTC. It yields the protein CSGDRRGSNNEQFF.

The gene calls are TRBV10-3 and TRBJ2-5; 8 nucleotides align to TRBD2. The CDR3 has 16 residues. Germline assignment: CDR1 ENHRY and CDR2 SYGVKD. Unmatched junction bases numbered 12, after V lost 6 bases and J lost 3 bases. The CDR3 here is CAIRGGIGLAEETQYF. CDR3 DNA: TGTGCCATCAGGGGGGGGATAGGACTAGCTGAAGAGACCCAGTACTTC.

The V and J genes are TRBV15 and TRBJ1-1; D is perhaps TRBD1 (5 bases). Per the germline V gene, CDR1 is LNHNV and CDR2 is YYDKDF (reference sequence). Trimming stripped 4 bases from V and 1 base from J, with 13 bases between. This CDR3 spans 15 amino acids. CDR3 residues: CATSTRTKGNTEAFF. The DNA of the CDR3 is TGTGCCACCAGCACCCGGACAAAGGGGAACACTGAAGCTTTCTTT.

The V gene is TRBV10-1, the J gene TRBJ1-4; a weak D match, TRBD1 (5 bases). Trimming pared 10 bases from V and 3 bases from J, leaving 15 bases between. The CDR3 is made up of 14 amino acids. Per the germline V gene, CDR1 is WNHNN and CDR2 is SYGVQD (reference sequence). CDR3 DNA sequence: TGCGCCAAATCTCCGACAGCCTCTAATGAAAAACTGTTTTTT. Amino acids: CAKSPTASNEKLFF.